The clone carrying this T cell receptor (beta chain) was detected a few times. RNA transcripts yielded amplified TCR beta CDR3 regions. The primer set for the first-round RT-PCR of the TCR CDR3 was HTBI. TCRdb passed the multiplex PCR reads through MiXCR, listing each CDR3 protein once. The repertoire holds approximately 870,000 distinct CDR3 sequences, with around 39% as singletons. These data are taken from a study of T cells in Graves' hyperthyroidism and ophthalmopathy. The study excluded patients with uncontrolled infection, other autoimmune disease, pregnancy or lactation. Germline CDR1 SGHVS, CDR2 FQNEAQ. There are 17 residues in the CDR3. Unmatched junction bases numbered 9, after V lost 5 bases and J lost 4 bases.

V and J are TRBV7-8 and TRBJ2-5; TRBD2 agrees at 14 bases. This receptor was obtained from a young man with Graves' hyperthyroidism. Sequences were obtained from blood. In DNA, the CDR3 is TGTGCCAGCAGCCACGGACTAGCGGGAGGAGTGGGAGAGACCCAGTACTTC. This translates into CASSHGLAGGVGETQYF.